This T cell receptor beta chain appears in the sequencing data of a study of Ad26.COV2.S vaccination and SARS-CoV-2 variants. Whole-study context: The vaccine Ad26.COV2.S was put into the muscle once, or twice with 56 days between.

Treatment reported: some 20 received Ad26.COV2.S at low or high dose, single or two shots; roughly 5 received placebo; per-sample allocation not given. After the first vaccine or placebo injection, samples were drawn on day 63. The CDR3 is 16 amino acids. J lost 9 bases, V lost 6 bases, and 14 bases had no gene match. CDR1 MNHEY and CDR2 SMNVEV come from the germline V gene (reference sequence). Measured with immunoSEQ multiplex PCR; TCRdb has only the in-frame clones, and not every one. Among some 520,000 clones listed, around 88% were seen once. The source is a person between 18 and 65 years old who received the Ad26.COV2.S COVID-19 vaccine or a placebo. V gene TRBV27 combines with J gene TRBJ1-4, with TRBD1 matching over 9 bases. The material was peripheral blood, obtained in a trial of Ad26.COV2.S vaccine versus placebo. The DNA for the CDR3 is TGTGCCAGCAGCCAAGTTACCGGGACAGGGAGGCAAAAACTGTTTTTT. Its translation is CASSQVTGTGRQKLFF.